What follows are 12 T cell receptor beta chains derived from one specimen sequenced in a study of T cell responses to AZD1222 COVID-19 vaccine. Some clones are missing from TCRdb's copy, which holds only in-frame ones; the method was immunoSEQ multiplex PCR. Of about 93,000 clones in the sample, roughly nine tenths were seen once. The sample here was peripheral blood, taken 28 days after the second AZD1222 dose. The source is an adult who received the AZD1222 COVID-19 vaccine.

The chain combines TRBV25-1 with TRBJ1-2, with TRBD1 matching over 8 bases. Germline CDR1 and CDR2: MGHDK and SYGVNS. The CDR3 extends over 14 amino acids. V lost 0 bases and J lost 7; bases outside the gene matches: 4. CDR3 loop: CASSEYTGTGGYTF. The CDR3 DNA sequence: TGTGCCAGCAGTGAATATACCGGGACAGGTGGCTACACCTTC.

This chain links TRBV6-4 with TRBJ2-3; D gene uncertain. The V gene lost 2 bases and the J gene lost 0 bases, with 9 bases spanning the gap. CDR3 length: 15 residues. Germline CDR1 is MRHNA and CDR2 is SNTAGT. CDR3: CASSDGGSSTDTQYF. The DNA for the CDR3 is TGTGCCAGCAGTGACGGCGGATCTAGCACAGATACGCAGTATTTT.

The V call is TRBV7-3, the J call TRBJ1-6; 7 bases line up with TRBD1. CDR1 and CDR2 (germline): SGHTA, FQGTGA. The length of the CDR3 is 14 residues. The V gene end was trimmed by 5 bases and the J gene end by 7 bases; junction bases not matched to a gene: 5. This CDR3 is CASSSGQANSPLHF. For the CDR3, the DNA is TGTGCCAGCAGCAGTGGACAGGCCAATTCACCCCTCCACTTT.

The chain links TRBV7-3 to TRBJ2-3; 13 nucleotides match TRBD2. With 2 bases clipped from V and 1 base from J, the junction kept 3 bases outside the gene matches. Germline CDR1 and CDR2: SGHTA and FQGTGA. The CDR3 is 17 amino acids. CDR3 sequence (DNA): TGTGCCAGCAGCTTACTAGGGACTAGCGGGGGCACAGATACGCAGTATTTT. It specifies CASSLLGTSGGTDTQYF.

The gene calls are TRBV19 and TRBJ1-1; D remains ambiguous. Trimming shortened V by 3 bases and J by 3 bases, and 20 bases separated the two germline ends. The germline CDR1 and CDR2 sequences are LNHDA and SQIVND (reference sequence). CDR3 size: 17 residues. CDR3 DNA sequence: TGTGCCAGTAGTATGAGCTCCCCAGTGGAGCCGGACACTGAAGCTTTCTTT. Translated, it gives CASSMSSPVEPDTEAFF.

This chain uses TRBV9 with TRBJ2-3; D is perhaps TRBD1 (6 bases). Germline V lookup: CDR1 SGDLS, CDR2 YYNGEE. The CDR3 has 17 amino acids. V lost 0 bases and J lost 2, with 16 bases in between. DNA of the CDR3: TGTGCCAGCAGCGTAGAAGAGGGCTTGGGACACACAGATACGCAGTATTTT. As protein: CASSVEEGLGHTDTQYF.

The chain joins TRBV6-2 or TRBV6-3 to TRBJ1-1; D unresolved. The V gene's germline CDR1 is MNHEY and CDR2 SVGEGT. Trimming cost V 2 bases and J 7 bases, with 8 bases left between them. The CDR3 runs to 12 residues. CDR3 loop: CASSYQSREAFF. The CDR3 DNA reads TGTGCCAGCAGTTACCAATCGCGTGAAGCTTTCTTT.

The chain combines TRBV7-2 with TRBJ1-2; D perhaps matches TRBD1 (5 bases). CDR1 and CDR2 from the germline V gene are SGHTA and FQGNSA. This CDR3 contains 15 residues. The V gene lost 3 bases and the J gene lost 0 bases, with 11 bases spanning the gap. Written as DNA, the CDR3 is TGTGCCAGCAGCTTTAATGGGGCGTCTAACTATGGCTACACCTTC. Amino acids: CASSFNGASNYGYTF. Together with reference TRBV7-2 and TRBJ1-2, the CDR3 gives the full variable domain: GAGVSQSPSNKVTEKGKDVELRCDPISGHTALYWYRQSLGQGLEFLIYFQGNSAPDKSGLPSDRFSAERTGGSVSTLTIQRTQQEDSAVYLCASSFNGASNYGYTFGSGTRLTVV.

The V and J genes are TRBV20-1 and TRBJ2-7; D might be TRBD2 (6 bases). Germline lookup yields CDR1 DFQATT and CDR2 SNEGSKA (reference sequence). This CDR3 has 12 amino acids. V shed 3 bases and J shed 2 bases, with 8 bases lying between them. The CDR3 sequence: CSASSGPYEQYF. CDR3 nucleotide sequence: TGCAGTGCTAGTAGCGGCCCCTACGAGCAGTACTTC.

This CDR3 reads CASSRGTEETQYF. The CDR3 DNA follows: TGTGCCAGCTCAAGAGGGACAGAAGAGACCCAGTACTTC. The gene calls are TRBV18 and TRBJ2-5, with 7 bases that match TRBD1. The CDR3 length is 13 residues. After removal of 5 bases from V and 3 bases from J, the junction contained 3 bases not matched to a gene. Germline CDR1 is KGHSH and CDR2 is LQKENI.

V and J are TRBV19 and TRBJ1-5; 9 nucleotides match TRBD1. The germline V gene has CDR1 LNHDA and CDR2 SQIVND (reference sequence). J gave up 5 bases and V 3 bases, and 5 bases lay outside the gene matches. This CDR3 is 15 amino acids long. The CDR3 here is CASSIWRQGDQPQHF. CDR3 in DNA: TGTGCCAGTAGTATTTGGAGACAGGGGGATCAGCCCCAGCATTTT.

This clone has only one observation. The chain carries TRBV7-6 and TRBJ2-5; tentatively, D is TRBD1 (6 bases). Germline CDR1 and CDR2: SGHVS and FNYEAQ. Between the trimmed V and J ends, which lost 3 bases and 7 bases, there was a span of 18 bases. The CDR3 spans 15 residues. The CDR3 loop reads CASSLYTGTRGTQYF. The CDR3 DNA follows: TGTGCCAGCAGCTTGTATACCGGGACCAGGGGGACCCAGTACTTC. The variable domain in full, with the rest retrieved from reference TRBV7-6 and TRBJ2-5, is GAGVSQSPRYKVTKRGQDVALRCDPISGHVSLYWYRQALGQGPEFLTYFNYEAQQDKSGLPNDRFSAERPEGSISTLTIQRTEQRDSAMYRCASSLYTGTRGTQYFGPGTRLLVL.